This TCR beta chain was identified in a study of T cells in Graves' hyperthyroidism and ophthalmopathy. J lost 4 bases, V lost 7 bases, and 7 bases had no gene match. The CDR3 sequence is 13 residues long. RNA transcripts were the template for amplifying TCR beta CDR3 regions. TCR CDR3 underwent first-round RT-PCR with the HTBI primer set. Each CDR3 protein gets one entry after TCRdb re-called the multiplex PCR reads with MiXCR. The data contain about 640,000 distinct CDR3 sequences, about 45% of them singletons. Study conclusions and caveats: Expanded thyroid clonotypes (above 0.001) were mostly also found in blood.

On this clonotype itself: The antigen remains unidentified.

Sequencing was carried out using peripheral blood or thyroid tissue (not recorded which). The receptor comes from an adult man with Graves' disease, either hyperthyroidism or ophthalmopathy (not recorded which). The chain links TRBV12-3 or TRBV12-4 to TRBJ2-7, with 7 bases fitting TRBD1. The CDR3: CASTLGQMYEQYF. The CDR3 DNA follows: TGTGCCAGCACCCTGGGACAGATGTACGAGCAGTACTTC.